This TCR beta chain derives from a study of blood T cell repertoires in COVID-19. Overall study: PBMCs, B-cell-depleted T cells, or T cells provided the cDNA or gDNA that made up the material.

Repertoires were generated with immunoSEQ multiplex PCR, while TCRdb's copy carries only in-frame clones and drops some. The sample carries about 240,000 clones, about 81% recorded once. With 4 bases clipped from V and 2 bases from J, the junction kept 3 bases outside the gene matches. CDR3 size: 16 residues. Germline-derived CDR1 and CDR2 are SGDLS and YYNGEE. The chain recombines TRBV9 with TRBJ2-5; 15 bases map to TRBD2. The TCR sequence derives from a woman in her sixties with active or convalescent COVID-19. The sequencing sample was made of peripheral blood. CDR3 residues: CASSKGLAGGQETQYF. CDR3 bases: TGTGCCAGCAGCAAAGGACTAGCGGGGGGGCAAGAGACCCAGTACTTC. The complete variable domain, with remaining parts taken from reference TRBV9 and TRBJ2-5, reads DSGVTQTPKHLITATGQRVTLRCSPRSGDLSVYWYQQSLDQGLQFLIQYYNGEERAKGNILERFSAQQFPDLHSELNLSSLELGDSALYFCASSKGLAGGQETQYFGPGTRLLVL.